These 21 T cell receptor beta chains came from one sample sequenced in a study of CD8 T cells in ankylosing spondylitis. Whole-study results and caveats: Seemingly distinctive of ankylosing spondylitis blood was a TCR beta motif formed by eight highly homologous variants.

TCRdb used MiXCR to reprocess the 5' RACE reads, holding one entry per CDR3 protein. The sample shows more than 600,000 distinct CDR3 sequences, around 19% of them seen only once. What these receptors recognize is not known. The specimen was blood, either unsorted or a sorted T cell fraction (not recorded which). These receptors all come from a male donor with ankylosing spondylitis.

A few counts support this clonotype. The rearrangement joins TRBV4-1 to TRBJ2-7; TRBD2 matches 9 bases. Germline-derived CDR1 and CDR2 are MGHRA and YSYEKL. The CDR3 loop spans 13 amino acids. V was pared by 0 bases and J by 12 bases, with 6 bases of the junction left unmatched. For the CDR3, the DNA is TGCGCCAGCAGCCAAGATAATAGCGGGAGTCTGTACTTC. Protein sequence: CASSQDNSGSLYF.

The chain combines TRBV2 with TRBJ2-7; 7 nucleotides align to TRBD1. The CDR3 is 14 amino acids. The germline CDR1 and CDR2 sequences are SNHLY and FYNNEI. Losses at the gene ends were 11 bases for V and 1 base for J; bases not matched to a gene: 11. CDR3 sequence: CACCETGISYEQYF. CDR3 bases: TGTGCCTGCTGCGAGACAGGGATTTCCTACGAGCAGTACTTC. The full variable domain, its missing parts supplied by reference TRBV2 and TRBJ2-7, is EPEVTQTPSHQVTQMGQEVILRCVPISNHLYFYWYRQILGQKVEFLVSFYNNEISEKSEIFDDQFSVERPDGSNFTLKIRSTKLEDSAMYFCACCETGISYEQYFGPGTRLTVT.

The chain links TRBV7-2 to TRBJ2-1; 13 bases line up with TRBD2. CDR1 SGHTA and CDR2 FQGNSA come from the germline V gene. V shed 5 bases, J shed 5 bases, and the junction held 6 bases outside the gene matches. This CDR3 has 16 residues. This CDR3 is CASSRGLAGIDNEQFF. DNA for the CDR3: TGTGCCAGCAGCAGGGGACTAGCGGGGATAGACAATGAGCAGTTCTTC.

This clonotype was counted between two and nine times. V and J are TRBV5-1 and TRBJ2-3, with D tentatively TRBD2 (6 bases). V gave up 0 bases and J gave up 5 bases, with 13 bases separating them. The CDR3 contains 15 residues. CDR1 and CDR2 (germline): SGHRS, YFSETQ. CDR3 in DNA: TGCGCCAGCAGCTTGGCCGACGCGGGGAAAGATACGCAGTATTTT. Translating it yields CASSLADAGKDTQYF.

This clonotype appeared a few times. V and J are TRBV27 and TRBJ2-2, with D possibly called TRBD1 or TRBD2 (6 bases each). Germline V lookup: CDR1 MNHEY, CDR2 SMNVEV (reference sequence). Trimming cost V 3 bases and J 5 bases, with 13 bases left between them. The CDR3 runs 15 residues. For the CDR3, the DNA is TGTGCCAGCAGTTTGTCGGGGGCGCGGACCGGGGAGCTGTTTTTT. Protein: CASSLSGARTGELFF.

This chain uses TRBV7-9 with TRBJ2-1; the D is unclear. Germline lookup yields CDR1 SEHNR and CDR2 FQNEAQ (reference sequence). V lost 3 bases to trimming and J lost 4 bases, with 16 bases between them. The CDR3 is 16 residues long. In nucleotides, the CDR3 is TGTGCCAGCAGCTTGGGTGGCAGGTCAAGATACAATGAGCAGTTCTTC. Residues: CASSLGGRSRYNEQFF.

In its sample, this clonotype was seen a few times. For the CDR3, the DNA is TGCAGTGCTAGAGATCAAGCAGGCAGGAACACTGAAGCTTTCTTT. Translating it yields CSARDQAGRNTEAFF. V and J are TRBV20-1 and TRBJ1-1; no definite D call. CDR1 is DFQATT, CDR2 SNEGSKA, per germline (reference sequence). V lost 0 bases and J lost 1, with 12 bases in between. The CDR3 is 15 amino acids.

The chain couples TRBV18 to TRBJ2-7; TRBD2 might be the D (5 bases). The V gene lost 6 bases and the J gene lost 2 bases, with 23 bases spanning the gap. The germline V gene has CDR1 KGHSH and CDR2 LQKENI. The CDR3 length is 17 residues. This chain's CDR3 is CASSPWFTDFRTYEQYF. The CDR3 nucleotides read TGTGCCAGCTCCCCCTGGTTTACGGACTTCAGAACCTACGAGCAGTACTTC. The full variable domain, in which reference TRBV18 and TRBJ2-7 provide the parts outside the CDR3, is NAGVMQNPRHLVRRRGQEARLRCSPMKGHSHVYWYRQLPEEGLKFMVYLQKENIIDESGMPKERFSAEFPKEGPSILRIQQVVRGDSAAYFCASSPWFTDFRTYEQYFGPGTRLTVT.

This clonotype has a handful of counts. This rearrangement joins TRBV5-1 to TRBJ2-1; the D is unclear. The germline V gene encodes CDR1 SGHRS and CDR2 YFSETQ. Trimming took off 0 bases at V and 0 bases at J, with 4 bases between the two ends. CDR3 length equals 14 residues. The CDR3 is CASSLDYSYNEQFF. CDR3 in DNA: TGCGCCAGCAGCTTGGACTACTCCTACAATGAGCAGTTCTTC.

The rearrangement uses TRBV20-1 and TRBJ2-1; 11 nucleotides line up with TRBD1. This CDR3 spans 14 amino acids. Germline CDR1 is DFQATT and CDR2 is SNEGSKA (reference sequence). J was trimmed by 15 bases and V by 0 bases; bases with no gene match: 10. The chain's CDR3 is CSARDGGQGDPRFF. The DNA for the CDR3 is TGCAGTGCTAGAGATGGGGGACAGGGGGATCCCCGGTTCTTC.

This clonotype was seen more than once but under ten times. This chain connects TRBV27 to TRBJ2-6; D remains unclear. Germline lookup yields CDR1 MNHEY and CDR2 SMNVEV (reference sequence). V lost 2 bases, J lost 0 bases, and 8 bases lay in between. This CDR3 spans 16 amino acids. The CDR3 DNA reads as TGTGCCAGCAGTTTAAAGGATGCCTCTGGGGCCAACGTCCTGACTTTC. It encodes CASSLKDASGANVLTF.

In this sample, this clonotype turned up a few times. The genes are TRBV29-1 and TRBJ2-1; the match to TRBD2 covers 11 bases. Germline CDR1 and CDR2: SQVTM and ANQGSEA. This CDR3 spans 15 amino acids. Unmatched junction bases numbered 7, after V lost 3 bases and J lost 6 bases. CDR3 nucleotide sequence: TGCAGCGTTGAGGAACTAGCGGGAGTCGGCAATGAGCAGTTCTTC. This encodes CSVEELAGVGNEQFF.

The rearrangement joins TRBV12-3 or TRBV12-4 to TRBJ1-3; D unclear. V was clipped by 6 bases and J by 0 bases, with 21 bases between them. This CDR3 region has 18 residues. Here the CDR3 reads CASRRISWGSLSGNTIYF. CDR3 coding DNA: TGTGCCAGCAGAAGAATAAGTTGGGGATCCCTCTCTGGAAACACCATATATTTT.

The rearrangement joins TRBV12-3 or TRBV12-4 to TRBJ2-7; 7 nucleotides align to TRBD1. The CDR3 is 15 residues long. V dropped 4 bases and J dropped 3; count of bases not matched to a gene: 9. The CDR3 protein is CASSSEPGQIYEQYF. The CDR3 coding sequence is TGTGCCAGCAGTTCTGAACCGGGACAGATCTACGAGCAGTACTTC.

This clonotype has more than one count but fewer than ten. The rearrangement links TRBV7-8 to TRBJ2-5, with D perhaps TRBD1 (5 bases). Trimming stripped 4 bases from V and 2 bases from J, with 8 bases between. Germline loops: CDR1 SGHVS, CDR2 FQNEAQ. This CDR3 is built from 13 residues. The CDR3 sequence: CASSYDRQETQYF. CDR3 nucleotide sequence: TGTGCCAGCAGCTATGACAGACAAGAGACCCAGTACTTC.

For the CDR3, the DNA is TGCAGTGCTAACGGGCAGGGGTCCCATCCGAAAGAGACCCAGTACTTC. Translation: CSANGQGSHPKETQYF. The chain couples TRBV20-1 to TRBJ2-5; D possibly corresponds to TRBD1 (6 bases). The CDR3 extends over 16 amino acids. Per germline, CDR1 DFQATT and CDR2 SNEGSKA (reference sequence). Trimming took off 4 bases at V and 3 bases at J, with 21 bases between the two ends.

This clonotype has a handful of counts. The chain uses TRBV12-3 or TRBV12-4 and TRBJ2-7, with D perhaps TRBD2 (6 bases). The CDR3 length is 13 residues. V lost 5 bases and J 5 bases, leaving 13 bases between the germline ends. The CDR3 loop reads CASSPRWGDEQYF. CDR3 nucleotide sequence: TGTGCCAGCAGTCCTAGGTGGGGGGACGAGCAGTACTTC.

This clonotype turned up a few times. The chain is built from TRBV20-1 and TRBJ2-2, with 9 bases identical to TRBD2. Per the germline V gene, CDR1 is DFQATT and CDR2 is SNEGSKA (reference sequence). Unmatched junction bases numbered 5, after V lost 0 bases and J lost 0 bases. CDR3 length: 17 residues. The CDR3 DNA reads TGCAGTGCTAGAGAACGTGCGGGGGGGGCGAACACCGGGGAGCTGTTTTTT. This encodes CSARERAGGANTGELFF.

This clonotype turned up a few times. The chain uses TRBV7-2 and TRBJ1-1; the match to TRBD1 covers 10 bases. The germline V gene encodes CDR1 SGHTA and CDR2 FQGNSA. This CDR3 has 15 residues. The J segment lost 6 bases and the V segment lost 2 bases, leaving 6 bases of the junction unmatched. CDR3 sequence reads: CASSLWDRGRAEAFF. The CDR3 DNA is TGTGCCAGCAGCTTATGGGACAGGGGTCGTGCTGAAGCTTTCTTT. Variable domain in full (rest from reference TRBV7-2 and TRBJ1-1): GAGVSQSPSNKVTEKGKDVELRCDPISGHTALYWYRQSLGQGLEFLIYFQGNSAPDKSGLPSDRFSAERTGGSVSTLTIQRTQQEDSAVYLCASSLWDRGRAEAFFGQGTRLTVV.

Worth noting for this clonotype: A much larger clone sits a single nucleotide away, making a read error possible. The chain employs TRBV5-5 and TRBJ1-5; D may be TRBD1 (6 bases). Trimming cost V 2 bases and J 6 bases, with 9 bases left between them. Germline V gives CDR1 SGHKS, CDR2 YYEKEE (reference sequence). CDR3 length: 13 residues. The CDR3 here is CASSFVRGQPQHF. The CDR3 DNA reads TGTGCCAGCAGCTTTGTCAGGGGTCAGCCCCAGCATTTT.

CDR3 amino acids: CASGTSGIEQFF. The CDR3 DNA is TGTGCCAGCGGGACTAGCGGGATTGAGCAGTTCTTC. The chain uses TRBV7-2 and TRBJ2-1; 13 bases are a match to TRBD2. The CDR3 sequence is 12 residues long. The V segment lost 8 bases and the J segment 9 bases; nucleotides outside the gene matches: 1. Germline values: CDR1 SGHTA, CDR2 FQGNSA.